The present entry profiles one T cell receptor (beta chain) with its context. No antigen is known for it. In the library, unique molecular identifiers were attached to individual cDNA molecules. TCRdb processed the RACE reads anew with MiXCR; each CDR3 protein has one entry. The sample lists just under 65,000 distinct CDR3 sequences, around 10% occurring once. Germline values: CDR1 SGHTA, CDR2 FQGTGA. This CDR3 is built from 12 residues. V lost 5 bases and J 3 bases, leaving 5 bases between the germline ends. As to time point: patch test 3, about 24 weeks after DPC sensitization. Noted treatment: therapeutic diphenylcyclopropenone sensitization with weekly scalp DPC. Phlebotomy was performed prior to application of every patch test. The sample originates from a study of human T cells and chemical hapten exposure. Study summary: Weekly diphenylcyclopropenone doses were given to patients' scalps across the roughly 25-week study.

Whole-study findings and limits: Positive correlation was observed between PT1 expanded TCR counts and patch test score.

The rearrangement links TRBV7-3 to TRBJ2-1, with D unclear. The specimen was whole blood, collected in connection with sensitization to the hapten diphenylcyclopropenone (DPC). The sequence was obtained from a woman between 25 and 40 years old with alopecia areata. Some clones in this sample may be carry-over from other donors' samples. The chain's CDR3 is CASSHDYNEQFF. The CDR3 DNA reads TGTGCCAGCAGCCACGACTACAATGAGCAGTTCTTC.